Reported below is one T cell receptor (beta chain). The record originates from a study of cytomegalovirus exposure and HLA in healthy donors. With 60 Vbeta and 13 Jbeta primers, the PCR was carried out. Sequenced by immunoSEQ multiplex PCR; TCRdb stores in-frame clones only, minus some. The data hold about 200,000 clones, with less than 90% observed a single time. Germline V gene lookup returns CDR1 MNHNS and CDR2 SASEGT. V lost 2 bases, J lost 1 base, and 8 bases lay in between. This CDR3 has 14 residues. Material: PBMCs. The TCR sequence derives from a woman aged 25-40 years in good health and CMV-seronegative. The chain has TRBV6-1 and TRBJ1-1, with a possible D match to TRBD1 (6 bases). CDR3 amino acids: CASSENRENTEAFF. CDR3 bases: TGTGCCAGCAGTGAAAACAGGGAGAACACTGAAGCTTTCTTT.